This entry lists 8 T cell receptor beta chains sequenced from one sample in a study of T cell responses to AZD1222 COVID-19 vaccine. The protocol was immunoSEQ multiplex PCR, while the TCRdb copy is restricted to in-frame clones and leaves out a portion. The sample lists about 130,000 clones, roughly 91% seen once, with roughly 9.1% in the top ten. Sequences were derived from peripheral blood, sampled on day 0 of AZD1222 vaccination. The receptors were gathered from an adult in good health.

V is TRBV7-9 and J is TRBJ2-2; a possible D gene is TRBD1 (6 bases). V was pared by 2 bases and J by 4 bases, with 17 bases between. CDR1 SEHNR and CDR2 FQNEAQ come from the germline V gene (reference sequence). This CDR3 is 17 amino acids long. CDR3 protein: CASSLRPGAYSTGELFF. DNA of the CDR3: TGTGCCAGCAGCTTAAGGCCAGGGGCTTACTCCACCGGGGAGCTGTTTTTT.

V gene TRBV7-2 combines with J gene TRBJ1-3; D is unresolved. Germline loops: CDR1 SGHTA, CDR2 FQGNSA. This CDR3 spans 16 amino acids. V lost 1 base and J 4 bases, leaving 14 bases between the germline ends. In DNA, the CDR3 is TGTGCCAGCAGCTTAGTGGGCACCTCCGGGGGAAACACCATATATTTT. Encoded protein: CASSLVGTSGGNTIYF.

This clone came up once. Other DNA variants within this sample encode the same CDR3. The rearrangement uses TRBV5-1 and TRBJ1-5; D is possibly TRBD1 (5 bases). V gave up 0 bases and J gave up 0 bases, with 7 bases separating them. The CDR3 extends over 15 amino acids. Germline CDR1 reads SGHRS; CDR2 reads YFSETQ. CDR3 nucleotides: TGCGCCAGCAGCTTGGCAGGGAATAGCAATCAGCCCCAGCATTTT. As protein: CASSLAGNSNQPQHF.

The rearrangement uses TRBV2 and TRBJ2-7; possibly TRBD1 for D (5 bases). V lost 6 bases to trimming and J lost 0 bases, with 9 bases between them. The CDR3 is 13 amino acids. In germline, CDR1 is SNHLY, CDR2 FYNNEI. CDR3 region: CASRKTDSYEQYF. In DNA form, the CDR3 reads TGTGCCAGCAGAAAGACAGACTCCTACGAGCAGTACTTC.

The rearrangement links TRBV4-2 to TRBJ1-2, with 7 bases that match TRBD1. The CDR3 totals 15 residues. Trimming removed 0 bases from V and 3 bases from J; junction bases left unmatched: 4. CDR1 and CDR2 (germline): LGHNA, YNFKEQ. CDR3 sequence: CASSQDRGQHYGYTF. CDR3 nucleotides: TGTGCCAGCAGCCAAGATAGGGGACAGCACTATGGCTACACCTTC.

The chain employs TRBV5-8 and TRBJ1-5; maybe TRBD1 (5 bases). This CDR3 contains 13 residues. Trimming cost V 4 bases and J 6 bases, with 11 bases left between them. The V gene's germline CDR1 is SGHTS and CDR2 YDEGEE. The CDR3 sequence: CASSPGTVQPQHF. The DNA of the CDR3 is TGTGCCAGCAGCCCCGGGACGGTTCAGCCCCAGCATTTT.

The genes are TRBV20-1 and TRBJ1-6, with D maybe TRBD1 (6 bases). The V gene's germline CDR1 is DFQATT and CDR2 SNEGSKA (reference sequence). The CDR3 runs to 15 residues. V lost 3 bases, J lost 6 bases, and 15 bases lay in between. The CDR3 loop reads CSASRYGGPNSPLHF. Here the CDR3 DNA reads TGCAGTGCTAGTCGGTACGGGGGGCCTAATTCACCCCTCCACTTT.

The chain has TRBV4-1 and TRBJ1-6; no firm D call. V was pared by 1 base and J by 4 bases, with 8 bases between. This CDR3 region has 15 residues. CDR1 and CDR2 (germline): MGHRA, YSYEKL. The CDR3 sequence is CASSQVEGYNSPLHF. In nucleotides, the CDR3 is TGCGCCAGCAGCCAAGTAGAAGGTTATAATTCACCCCTCCACTTT.